There are a few counts of the clone carrying this T cell receptor beta chain. Its antigen is unknown. TCRdb reanalysed the reads using MiXCR and keeps one entry per CDR3 protein. The table lists 640,000 or so distinct CDR3 sequences, roughly 36% of them singletons. These data originate in a study of T cell repertoires in cytomegalovirus infection. About the study: In public TCR beta signatures, there were indications of both CMV infection and matching HLA type.

Study-level points and caveats: Ex vivo responses were dominated by HLA-C-restricted CMV-specific TCR beta clonotypes. Summed frequency of shared TCR beta families picked out CMV carriers who also had the relevant HLA.

This CDR3 has 15 residues. V shed 3 bases, J shed 10 bases, and the junction held 11 bases outside the gene matches. CDR1 and CDR2 from the germline V gene are SGHAT and FQNNGV. This chain joins TRBV11-2 and TRBJ1-1; 10 bases match TRBD1. The receptor's source is a human donor in good health (CMV status not recorded). Some clones in this sample may be carry-over from other donors' samples. The source was cultured PBMCs, collected from culture after CMV antigen stimulation. The CDR3 coding sequence is TGTGCCAGCAGCTTCCTCCGGGGGACAGGGGTCGCAGCTTTCTTT. Translated, it gives CASSFLRGTGVAAFF.